This T cell receptor beta chain was documented in a study of blood T cell repertoires in COVID-19. The CDR3 covers 15 residues. Trimming pared 0 bases from V and 7 bases from J, leaving 15 bases between. Germline lookup yields CDR1 LGHDT and CDR2 YNNKEL (reference sequence). TCRdb's table, derived via immunoSEQ multiplex PCR, lists solely in-frame clones and lacks some. The sample lists about 180,000 clones; 89% were seen once. The genes are TRBV3-1 (or the pseudogene TRBV3-2) and TRBJ2-5; tentative D call: TRBD2 (5 bases). This receptor was obtained from a man younger than 30 who had recovered from COVID-19. Sequenced: peripheral blood. The CDR3 bases are TGTGCCAGCAGCCAAGATTCGACGGGGTCTTCGACCCAGTACTTC. Translating gives CASSQDSTGSSTQYF.